This T cell receptor beta chain was captured by sequencing in a study of blood T cell repertoires in COVID-19 (TCRdb year 2020). For context, the study as a whole: Samples covering the acute and convalescent phases of COVID-19 were provided by collaborators in the United States, Italy and Spain. The samples were drawn from two sources: the first 160 participants of the ongoing ImmuneRACE study, and 950 to 1,500 subjects contributed by 6 global collaborators. Nearly every sample came with metadata listing a de-identified subject ID, COVID-19 status, age in years and sex. The dataset comprised deeply sampled blood TCRbeta repertoires from subjects exposed to, actively infected with, or recovered from COVID-19. The prospective study material was composed of cDNA or gDNA derived from T cells, B-cell-depleted T cells, or PBMCs. The repertoires were made available in a free public database intended to serve as a resource for research on the immune response to SARS-CoV-2. HLA class I and class II types, where available, came from metadata supplied by the sample provider rather than from assay-based typing.

Comments on this clone: Its antigen has not been determined. Base quality data are lacking; no much larger clone is found one base away.

TCRbeta CDR3 regions were amplified from genomic DNA by means of the immunoSEQ Assay, a bias-controlled multiplex PCR. The authors' analysis ran thus. The number of nucleated cells in each sample was estimated from the amplification of reference gene primers within the assay. To quantify the absolute abundance of each unique TCRbeta CDR3 rearrangement, sequence reads were collapsed and filtered. For each sample, productive Simpson clonality was calculated by taking the square root of Simpson's diversity index across productive rearrangements. TCRdb provides this immuneACCESS table in a form limited to in-frame rearrangements. Some clones are lacking; in checked studies, under half of them reflect an unresolved V gene, and why the rest are absent is not known. V and J calls plus clone size are reproduced from that table; the DNA served to infer D and trimming. The sample table contains fewer than 200,000 clones; only one count was recorded for approximately 85% of them. The top ten clonotypes cover less than 6.5% of the sample.

On the study overall, not on this receptor specifically: The amount of clinical and demographic metadata varied by source and participant and was provided uncurated.

The germline V gene encodes CDR1 LNHDA and CDR2 SQIVND (reference sequence). The CDR3 contains 15 residues, cysteine and phenylalanine counted. Of all the DNA, just the CDR3 is kept, 45 bases in frame from base 1. A distance of 8 bases separates the germline ends of V and J, which lose 3 bases and 0 bases respectively. In Seattle, one collaborating source enrolled patients while the infection was active and tracked those patients longitudinally over the course of disease. Whole blood was collected in K2EDTA tubes by collaborating institutions according to the institutions' own protocols. Collaborator samples were shipped for TCRbeta analysis as frozen whole blood, isolated PBMCs, or DNA extracted from either sample type.

This sequence uses TRBV19 and TRBJ1-4; the D gene cannot be resolved reliably. The source of this sequence is a woman aged 45-60 years with COVID-19, enrolled during active disease. Sequenced input: peripheral blood. The sequenced DNA: TGTGCCAGTAGTATCATACCAGCAACTAATGAAAAACTGTTTTTT. The translation is CASSIIPATNEKLFF.